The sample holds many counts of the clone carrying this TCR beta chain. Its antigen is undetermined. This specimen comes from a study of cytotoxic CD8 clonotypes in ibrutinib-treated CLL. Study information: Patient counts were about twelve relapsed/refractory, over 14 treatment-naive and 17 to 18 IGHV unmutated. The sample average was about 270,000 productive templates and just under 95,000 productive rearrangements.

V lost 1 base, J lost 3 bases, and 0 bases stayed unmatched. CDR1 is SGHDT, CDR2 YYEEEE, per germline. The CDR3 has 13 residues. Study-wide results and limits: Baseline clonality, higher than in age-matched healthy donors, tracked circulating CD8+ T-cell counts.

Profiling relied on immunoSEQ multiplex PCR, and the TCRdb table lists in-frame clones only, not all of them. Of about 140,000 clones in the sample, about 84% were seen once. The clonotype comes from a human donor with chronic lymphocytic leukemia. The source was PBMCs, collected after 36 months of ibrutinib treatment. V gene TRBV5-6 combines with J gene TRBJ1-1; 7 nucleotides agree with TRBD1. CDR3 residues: CASSLTGDTEAFF. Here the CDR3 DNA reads TGTGCCAGCAGCTTGACAGGGGACACTGAAGCTTTCTTT.